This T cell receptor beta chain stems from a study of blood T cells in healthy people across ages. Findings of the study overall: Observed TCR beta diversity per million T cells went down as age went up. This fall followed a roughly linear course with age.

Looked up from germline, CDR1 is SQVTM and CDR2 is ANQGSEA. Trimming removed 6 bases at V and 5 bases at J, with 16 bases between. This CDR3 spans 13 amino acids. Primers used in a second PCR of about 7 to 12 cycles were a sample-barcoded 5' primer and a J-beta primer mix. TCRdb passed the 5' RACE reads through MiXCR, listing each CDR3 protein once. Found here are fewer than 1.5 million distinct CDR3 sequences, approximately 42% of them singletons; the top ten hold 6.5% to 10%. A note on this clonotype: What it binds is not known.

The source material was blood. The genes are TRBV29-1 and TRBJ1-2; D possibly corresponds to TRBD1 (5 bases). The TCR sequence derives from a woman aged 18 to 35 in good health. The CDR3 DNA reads TGCAGCGTGGATAAGGGACGGACTTATGGCTACACCTTC. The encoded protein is CSVDKGRTYGYTF.